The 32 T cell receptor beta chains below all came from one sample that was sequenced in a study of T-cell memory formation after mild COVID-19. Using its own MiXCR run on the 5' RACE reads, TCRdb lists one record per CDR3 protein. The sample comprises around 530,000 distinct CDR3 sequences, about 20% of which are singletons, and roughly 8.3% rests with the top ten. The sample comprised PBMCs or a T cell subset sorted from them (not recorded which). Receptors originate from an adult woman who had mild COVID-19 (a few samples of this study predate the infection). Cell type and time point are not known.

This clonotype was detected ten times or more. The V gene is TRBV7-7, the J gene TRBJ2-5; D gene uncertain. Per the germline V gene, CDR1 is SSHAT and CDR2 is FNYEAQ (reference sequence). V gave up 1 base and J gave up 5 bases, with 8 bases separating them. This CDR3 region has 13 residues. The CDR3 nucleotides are TGTGCCAGCAGCTTAGGATTAGGGGAGACCCAGTACTTC. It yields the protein CASSLGLGETQYF.

CDR3 coding DNA: TGCGCCAGCAGCCTGGGCCCCGCGGATGAGCAGTTCTTC. This gives the protein CASSLGPADEQFF. The chain links TRBV5-1 to TRBJ2-1; D is uncertain. The CDR3 consists of 13 residues. Per germline, CDR1 SGHRS and CDR2 YFSETQ. V shed 4 bases and J shed 8 bases, with 13 bases lying between them.

CDR3 in DNA: TGTGCCAGCAGCCCCGGGGAGGGGTATGGCTACACCTTC. Its translation: CASSPGEGYGYTF. The chain links TRBV4-2 to TRBJ1-2; D is possibly TRBD1 (5 bases). CDR1 is LGHNA, CDR2 YNFKEQ, per germline. The ends were cut back, 4 bases at V and 5 bases at J, with 11 bases in the middle. The CDR3 contains 13 residues.

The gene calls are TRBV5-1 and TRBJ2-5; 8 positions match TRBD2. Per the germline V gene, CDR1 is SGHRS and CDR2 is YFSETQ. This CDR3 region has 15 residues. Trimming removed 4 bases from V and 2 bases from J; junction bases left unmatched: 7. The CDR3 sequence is CASSGAGVSQETQYF. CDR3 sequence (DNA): TGCGCCAGCAGCGGAGCGGGGGTGTCACAAGAGACCCAGTACTTC.

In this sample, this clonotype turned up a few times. Written as DNA, the CDR3 is TGCAGTGCTAGAATCGGCGGGGAAGAGACCCAGTACTTC. As protein: CSARIGGEETQYF. This chain connects TRBV20-1 to TRBJ2-5; TRBD2 is a possible D gene (6 bases). The V gene's germline CDR1 is DFQATT and CDR2 SNEGSKA (reference sequence). V was clipped by 2 bases and J by 3 bases, with 10 bases between them. CDR3 length equals 13 residues.

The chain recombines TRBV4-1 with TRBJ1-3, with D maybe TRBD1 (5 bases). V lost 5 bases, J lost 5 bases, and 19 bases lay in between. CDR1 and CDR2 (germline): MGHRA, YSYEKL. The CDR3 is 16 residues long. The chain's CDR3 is CASSNGPGGVRNTIYF. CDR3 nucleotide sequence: TGCGCCAGCAGCAACGGACCGGGAGGGGTTAGAAACACCATATATTTT.

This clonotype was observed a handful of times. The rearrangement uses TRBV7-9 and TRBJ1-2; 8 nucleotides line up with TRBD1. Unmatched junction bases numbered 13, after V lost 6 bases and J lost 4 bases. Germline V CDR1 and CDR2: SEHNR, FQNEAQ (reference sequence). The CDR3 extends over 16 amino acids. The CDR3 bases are TGTGCCAGCAGGAACGCCGGCCAGGGGGCCGGCTATGGCTACACCTTC. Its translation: CASRNAGQGAGYGYTF.

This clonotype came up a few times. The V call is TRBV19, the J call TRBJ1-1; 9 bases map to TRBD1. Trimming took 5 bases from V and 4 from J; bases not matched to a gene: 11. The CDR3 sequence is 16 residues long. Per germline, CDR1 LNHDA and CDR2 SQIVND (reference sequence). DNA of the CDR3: TGTGCCAGTAGTCCGCAGGGTACGGGACAGGGCACTGAAGCTTTCTTT. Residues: CASSPQGTGQGTEAFF.

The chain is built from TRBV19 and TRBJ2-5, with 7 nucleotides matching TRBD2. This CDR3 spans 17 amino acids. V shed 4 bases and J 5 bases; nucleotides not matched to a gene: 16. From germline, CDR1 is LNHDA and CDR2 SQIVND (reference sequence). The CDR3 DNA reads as TGTGCCAGTAGTACCGGGGCCGTACTAGCGAAAAGGGAGACCCAGTACTTC. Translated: CASSTGAVLAKRETQYF.

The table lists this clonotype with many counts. DNA of the CDR3: TGTGCCAGCAGCCCCTACTCGACTAGGGGTGTACAGGGTGAGCAGTTCTTC. This encodes CASSPYSTRGVQGEQFF. The genes are TRBV7-2 and TRBJ2-1; D assignment may be TRBD1 or TRBD2 (6 bases each). Deletions cut 5 bases from V and 9 bases from J, with 26 bases between. Germline CDR1 and CDR2: SGHTA and FQGNSA. The CDR3 loop spans 17 amino acids.

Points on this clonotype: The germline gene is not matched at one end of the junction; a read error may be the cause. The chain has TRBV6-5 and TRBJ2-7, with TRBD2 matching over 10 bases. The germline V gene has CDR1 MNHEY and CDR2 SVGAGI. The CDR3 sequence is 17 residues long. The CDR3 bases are TGTTCCAGCAGTTACTCGAGCGGGAGGGCGATTTCCTACGAGCAGTACTTC. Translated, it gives CSSSYSSGRAISYEQYF.

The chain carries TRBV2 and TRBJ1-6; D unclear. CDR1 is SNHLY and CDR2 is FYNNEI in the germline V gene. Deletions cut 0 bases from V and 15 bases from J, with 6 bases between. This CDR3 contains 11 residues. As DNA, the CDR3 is TGTGCCAGCAGTGAAGCTCGGGTCCTCCACTTT. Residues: CASSEARVLHF.

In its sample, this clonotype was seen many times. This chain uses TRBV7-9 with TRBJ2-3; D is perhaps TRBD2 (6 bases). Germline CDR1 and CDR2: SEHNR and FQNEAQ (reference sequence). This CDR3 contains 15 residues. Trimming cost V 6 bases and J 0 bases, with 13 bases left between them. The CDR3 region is CASRPFRGSTDTQYF. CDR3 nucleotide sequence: TGTGCCAGCAGGCCGTTCCGGGGGAGCACAGATACGCAGTATTTT.

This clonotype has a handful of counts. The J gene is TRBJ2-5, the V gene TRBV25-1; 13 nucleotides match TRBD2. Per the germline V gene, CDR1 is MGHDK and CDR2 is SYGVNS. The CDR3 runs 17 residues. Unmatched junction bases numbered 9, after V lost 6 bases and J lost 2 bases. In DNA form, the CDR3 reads TGTGCCAGCAGAGAACTAGCGGGAGGGCCCGGACAAGAGACCCAGTACTTC. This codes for CASRELAGGPGQETQYF.

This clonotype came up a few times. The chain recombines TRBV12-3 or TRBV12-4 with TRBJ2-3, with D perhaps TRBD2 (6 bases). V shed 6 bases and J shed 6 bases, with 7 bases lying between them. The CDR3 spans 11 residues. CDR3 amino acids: CASRAGDTQYF. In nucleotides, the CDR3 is TGTGCCAGCAGGGCGGGGGATACGCAGTATTTT.

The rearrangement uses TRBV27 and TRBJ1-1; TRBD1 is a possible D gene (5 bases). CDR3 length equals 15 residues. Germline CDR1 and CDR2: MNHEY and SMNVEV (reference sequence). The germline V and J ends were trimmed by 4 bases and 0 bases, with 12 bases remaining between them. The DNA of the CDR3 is TGTGCCAGCAGTTCACGACAGAAAATGAACACTGAAGCTTTCTTT. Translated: CASSSRQKMNTEAFF.

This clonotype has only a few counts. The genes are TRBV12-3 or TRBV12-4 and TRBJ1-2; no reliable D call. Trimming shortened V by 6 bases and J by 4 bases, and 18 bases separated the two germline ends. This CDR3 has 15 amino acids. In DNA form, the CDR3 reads TGTGCCAGCAGCCATTACGCACAAGGTGGCTATGGCTACACCTTC. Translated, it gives CASSHYAQGGYGYTF.

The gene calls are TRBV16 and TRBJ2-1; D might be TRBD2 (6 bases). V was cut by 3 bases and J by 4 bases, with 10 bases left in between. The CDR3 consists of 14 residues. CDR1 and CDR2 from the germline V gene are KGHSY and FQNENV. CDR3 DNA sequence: TGTGCCAGCAGCCACATAGCGGATTACAATGAGCAGTTCTTC. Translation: CASSHIADYNEQFF.

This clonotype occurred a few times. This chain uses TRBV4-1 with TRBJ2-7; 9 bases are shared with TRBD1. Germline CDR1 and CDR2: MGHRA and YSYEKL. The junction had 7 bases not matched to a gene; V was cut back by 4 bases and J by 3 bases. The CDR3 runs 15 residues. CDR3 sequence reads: CASSLERTGVYEQYF. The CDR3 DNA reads TGCGCCAGCAGCCTAGAGCGGACAGGGGTCTACGAGCAGTACTTC.

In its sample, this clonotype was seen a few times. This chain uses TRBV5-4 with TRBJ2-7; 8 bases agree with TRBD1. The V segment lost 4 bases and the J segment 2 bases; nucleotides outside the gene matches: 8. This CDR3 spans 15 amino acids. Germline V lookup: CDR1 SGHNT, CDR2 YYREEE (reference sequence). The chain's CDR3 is CASSEPGQATYEQYF. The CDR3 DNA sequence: TGTGCCAGCAGCGAACCGGGACAGGCCACCTACGAGCAGTACTTC.

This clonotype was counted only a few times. CDR3 nucleotides: TGTGCCAGCAGCCAACAGGGGATCGCCTACGAGCAGTACTTC. This codes for CASSQQGIAYEQYF. This chain links TRBV3-1 with TRBJ2-7, with D possibly being TRBD1 (6 bases). The CDR3 length is 14 residues. Trimming pared 2 bases from V and 2 bases from J, leaving 10 bases between. Germline V lookup: CDR1 LGHDT, CDR2 YNNKEL (reference sequence).

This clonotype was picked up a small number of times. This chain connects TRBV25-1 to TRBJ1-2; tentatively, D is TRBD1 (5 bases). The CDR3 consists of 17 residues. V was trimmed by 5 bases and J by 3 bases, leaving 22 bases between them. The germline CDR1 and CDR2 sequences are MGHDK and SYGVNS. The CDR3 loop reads CASSSSRGASYHYGYTF. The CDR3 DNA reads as TGTGCCAGCAGTTCATCTCGGGGCGCGAGTTATCACTATGGCTACACCTTC.

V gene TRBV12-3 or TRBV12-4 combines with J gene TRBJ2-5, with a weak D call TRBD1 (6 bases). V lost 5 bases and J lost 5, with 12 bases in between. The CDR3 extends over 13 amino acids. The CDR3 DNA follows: TGTGCCAGCAGTCAGGGGATAGGCGAGACCCAGTACTTC. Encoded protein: CASSQGIGETQYF.

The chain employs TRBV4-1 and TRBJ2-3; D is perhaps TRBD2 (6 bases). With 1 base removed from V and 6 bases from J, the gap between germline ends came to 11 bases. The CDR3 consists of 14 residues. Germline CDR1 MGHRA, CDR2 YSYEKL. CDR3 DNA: TGCGCCAGCAGCCAAGCTCTAGCGTTCGATACGCAGTATTTT. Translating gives CASSQALAFDTQYF.

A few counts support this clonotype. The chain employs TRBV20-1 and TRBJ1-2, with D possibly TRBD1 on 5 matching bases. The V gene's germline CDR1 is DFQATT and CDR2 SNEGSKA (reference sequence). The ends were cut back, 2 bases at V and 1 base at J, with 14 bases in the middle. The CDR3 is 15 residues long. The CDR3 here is CSARRGNVNNYGYTF. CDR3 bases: TGCAGTGCTAGACGGGGGAATGTGAATAACTATGGCTACACCTTC.

CDR3 residues: CASSDRTGNTEAFF. The CDR3 bases are TGTGCCAGCTCCGATAGGACAGGGAACACTGAAGCTTTCTTT. The genes are TRBV18 and TRBJ1-1; 7 bases fit TRBD1. CDR3 size: 14 residues. V lost 6 bases, J lost 1 base, and 5 bases stayed unmatched. CDR1 KGHSH and CDR2 LQKENI come from the germline V gene.

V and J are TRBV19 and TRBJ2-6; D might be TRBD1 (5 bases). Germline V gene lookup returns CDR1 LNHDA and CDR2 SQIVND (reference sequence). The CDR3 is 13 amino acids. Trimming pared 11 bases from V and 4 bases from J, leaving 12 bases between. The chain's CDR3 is CAVQGIGANVLTF. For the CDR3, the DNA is TGTGCCGTCCAGGGCATAGGGGCCAACGTCCTGACTTTC. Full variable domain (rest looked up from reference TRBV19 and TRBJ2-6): DGGITQSPKYLFRKEGQNVTLSCEQNLNHDAMYWYRQDPGQGLRLIYYSQIVNDFQKGDIAEGYSVSREKKESFPLTVTSAQKNPTAFYLCAVQGIGANVLTFGAGSRLTVL.

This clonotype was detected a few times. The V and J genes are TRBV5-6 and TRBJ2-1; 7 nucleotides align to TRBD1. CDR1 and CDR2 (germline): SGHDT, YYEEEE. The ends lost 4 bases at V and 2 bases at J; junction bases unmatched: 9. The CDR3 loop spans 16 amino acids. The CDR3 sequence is CASSKNRGEAYNEQFF. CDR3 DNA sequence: TGTGCCAGCAGCAAAAACAGGGGTGAGGCCTACAATGAGCAGTTCTTC.

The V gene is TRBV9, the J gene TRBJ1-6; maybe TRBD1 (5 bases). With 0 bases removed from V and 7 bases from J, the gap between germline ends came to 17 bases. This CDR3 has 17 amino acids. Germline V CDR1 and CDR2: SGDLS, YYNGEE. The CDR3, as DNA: TGTGCCAGCAGCGTAGGGGCTTGGGGCAGCAGAAATTCACCCCTCCACTTT. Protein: CASSVGAWGSRNSPLHF.

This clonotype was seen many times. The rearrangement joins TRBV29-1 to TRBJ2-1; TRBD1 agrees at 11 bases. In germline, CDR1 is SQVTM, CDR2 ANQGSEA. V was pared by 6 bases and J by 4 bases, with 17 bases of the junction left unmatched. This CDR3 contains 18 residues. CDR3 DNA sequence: TGCAGCGTCCAAAGCCGGGACAGGGGGAAGAGGTCTTACAATGAGCAGTTCTTC. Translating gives CSVQSRDRGKRSYNEQFF.

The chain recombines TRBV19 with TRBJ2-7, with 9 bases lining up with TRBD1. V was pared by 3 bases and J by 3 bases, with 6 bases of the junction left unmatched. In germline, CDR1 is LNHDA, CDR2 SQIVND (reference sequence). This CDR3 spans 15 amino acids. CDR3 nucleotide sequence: TGTGCCAGTAGTATCGGGACAGGGCAAATCTACGAGCAGTACTTC. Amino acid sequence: CASSIGTGQIYEQYF. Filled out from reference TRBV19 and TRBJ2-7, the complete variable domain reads DGGITQSPKYLFRKEGQNVTLSCEQNLNHDAMYWYRQDPGQGLRLIYYSQIVNDFQKGDIAEGYSVSREKKESFPLTVTSAQKNPTAFYLCASSIGTGQIYEQYFGPGTRLTVT.

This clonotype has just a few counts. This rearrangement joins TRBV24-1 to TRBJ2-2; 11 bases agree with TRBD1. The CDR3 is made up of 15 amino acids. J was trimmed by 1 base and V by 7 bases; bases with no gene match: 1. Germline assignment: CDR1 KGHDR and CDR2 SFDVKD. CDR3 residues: CATRGTGGNTGELFF. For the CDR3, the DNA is TGTGCCACCAGGGGGACAGGGGGGAACACCGGGGAGCTGTTTTTT.